The rows below give T cell receptor beta chains drawn from one sample of a study of blood T cell repertoires in COVID-19. Assay: immunoSEQ multiplex PCR; the TCRdb copy retains only in-frame clones and omits some. This sample has a few hundred thousand clones, with around 84% found just once. Sequenced sample: peripheral blood. Every receptor here comes from a man aged 25-45 years with active or convalescent COVID-19. CDR3s include the opening cysteine and the closing phenylalanine or tryptophan. The D gene is left open where the match is weak. Rows may omit the clone size; those that give it use once, few, many or a size class.

J,size,D,V,DNA,CDR3
TRBJ2-7,.,.,TRBV5-1,TGCGCCAGCAGCTTGGTACCAGGTTACGAGCAGTACTTC,CASSLVPGYEQYF
TRBJ1-2,once,TRBD1,TRBV19,TGTGCCAGTAGGGGACGGACAGGAGGGAACTATGGCTACACCTTC,CASRGRTGGNYGYTF
TRBJ1-5,once,TRBD1,TRBV10-2,TGCGCCAGCGGAGGACAGGGGAAGCCCCAGCATTTT,CASGGQGKPQHF
TRBJ1-2,.,.,TRBV7-2,TGTGCCAGCAGCCTAGGGGAGTGGGGCTACACCTTC,CASSLGEWGYTF
TRBJ2-7,.,TRBD2,TRBV7-9,TGTGCCAGCAGCTCGGGACTAGCGGGAGAGCAGTACTTC,CASSSGLAGEQYF
TRBJ1-6,.,TRBD1,TRBV27,TGTGCCAGCCGCTTGGCGGGACAGGGGCGAAATTCACCCCTCCACTTT,CASRLAGQGRNSPLHF
TRBJ2-5,.,.,TRBV25-1,TGTGCCAGCAGTGAATTGGAGGGGCCCAGGGGGGAGACCCAGTACTTC,CASSELEGPRGETQYF
TRBJ2-7,.,TRBD1,TRBV3-1/TRBV3-2,TGTGCCAGCAGCCGACCAACTGCCGGGGCTTTCGGCCGACAGGGGCGGTACGAGCAGTACTTC,CASSRPTAGAFGRQGRYEQYF
TRBJ2-1,.,.,TRBV27,TGTGCCAGCAGTTTTACCGTTCCTCCCGGGGACAATGAGCAGTTCTTC,CASSFTVPPGDNEQFF
TRBJ2-4,.,.,TRBV19,TGTGCCAGTAGCCGTGCTACGGACATTCAGTACTTC,CASSRATDIQYF
TRBJ1-5,.,.,TRBV19,TGTGCCAGTAACCCGATCGGGGGTCAGCCCCAGCATTTT,CASNPIGGQPQHF
TRBJ1-1,.,TRBD1,TRBV5-5,TGTGCCAGCAGCTTGGGCAACAGGGGGCAAACTGAAGCTTTCTTT,CASSLGNRGQTEAFF
TRBJ2-7,once,TRBD1,TRBV11-1,TGTGCCAGCAGCTTAGGGACAGGGTCCTCCTACGAGCAGTACTTC,CASSLGTGSSYEQYF
TRBJ1-1,.,.,TRBV20-1,TGCTCCATCGGAGGCCCCCCGAGTATTTTCTTT,CSIGGPPSIFF
TRBJ2-3,.,TRBD2,TRBV11-2,TGTGCCAGCAGCTCCTCCGATAGCGGGGGGAGTACGCAGTATTTT,CASSSSDSGGSTQYF
TRBJ2-1,.,TRBD2,TRBV5-1,TGCGCCAGTCAACCGACTAGCGGGATTGGAAACAATGAGCAGTTCTTC,CASQPTSGIGNNEQFF
TRBJ1-2,.,TRBD1,TRBV28,TGTGCCAGCAGTTTTCAGGGGGGCAATGGCTACACCTTC,CASSFQGGNGYTF
TRBJ1-5,.,.,TRBV19,TGTGCCAGTGATTCTTCGGGTCAGCCCCAGCATTTT,CASDSSGQPQHF
TRBJ2-5,.,TRBD2,TRBV6-6,TGTGCCAGCACGCCGGGGGGGGTTCAAGAGACCCAGTACTTC,CASTPGGVQETQYF
TRBJ1-4,.,TRBD1,TRBV7-3,TGTGCCAGCAGCTTAGACAGGGGTGAAAAACTGTTTTTT,CASSLDRGEKLFF
TRBJ2-7,.,TRBD1,TRBV7-9,TGTGCCAGCAGCCGGACAGGGGGCTTTTACGAGCAGTACTTC,CASSRTGGFYEQYF
TRBJ2-5,.,TRBD2,TRBV2,TGTGCCAGCAGGTTTCTAGCGGGGGTGCTCCAAGAGACCCAGTACTTC,CASRFLAGVLQETQYF
TRBJ2-5,.,.,TRBV4-1,TGCGCCAGCAGCCAAGGACAAATGTCACAAGAGACCCAGTACTTC,CASSQGQMSQETQYF
TRBJ2-7,.,TRBD1,TRBV28,TGTGCCAGCAGTGGAGGGTCGACAGGGGGAGGGTACGAGCAGTACTTC,CASSGGSTGGGYEQYF
TRBJ1-1,.,.,TRBV6-5,TGTGCCAGCAGTCGAGCGACCCCGAACACTGAAGCTTTCTTT,CASSRATPNTEAFF
TRBJ2-1,.,.,TRBV5-4,TGTGCCAGCAGCTTGTTACCGCGCCGCGAGCAGTTCTTC,CASSLLPRREQFF
TRBJ2-7,few,.,TRBV28,TGTGCCAGCACCCCCTTGGGGGGGGGCACCTACGAGCAGTACTTC,CASTPLGGGTYEQYF
TRBJ2-6,.,.,TRBV24-1,TGTGCCACCAGCCCCCTTGGGGCCAACGTCCTGACTTTC,CATSPLGANVLTF